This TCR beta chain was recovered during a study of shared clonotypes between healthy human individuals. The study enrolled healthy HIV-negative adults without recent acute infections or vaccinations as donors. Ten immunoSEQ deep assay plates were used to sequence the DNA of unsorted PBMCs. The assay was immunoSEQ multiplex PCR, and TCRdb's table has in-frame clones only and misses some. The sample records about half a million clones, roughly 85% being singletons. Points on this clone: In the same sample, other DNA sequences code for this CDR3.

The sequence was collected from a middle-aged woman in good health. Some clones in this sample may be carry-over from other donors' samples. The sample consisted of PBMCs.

The CDR3: CASSFGIYEQYF. In nucleotides, the CDR3 is TGTGCCAGCAGCTTCGGTATATACGAGCAGTACTTC. The gene calls are TRBV5-4 and TRBJ2-7; D is unresolved. With 2 bases removed from V and 4 bases from J, the gap between germline ends came to 7 bases. The CDR3 is made up of 12 amino acids. From germline, CDR1 is SGHNT and CDR2 YYREEE (reference sequence). Full variable domain (outside the CDR3, taken from reference TRBV5-4 and TRBJ2-7): ETGVTQSPTHLIKTRGQQVTLRCSSQSGHNTVSWYQQALGQGPQFIFQYYREEENGRGNFPPRFSGLQFPNYSSELNVNALELDDSALYLCASSFGIYEQYFGPGTRLTVT.